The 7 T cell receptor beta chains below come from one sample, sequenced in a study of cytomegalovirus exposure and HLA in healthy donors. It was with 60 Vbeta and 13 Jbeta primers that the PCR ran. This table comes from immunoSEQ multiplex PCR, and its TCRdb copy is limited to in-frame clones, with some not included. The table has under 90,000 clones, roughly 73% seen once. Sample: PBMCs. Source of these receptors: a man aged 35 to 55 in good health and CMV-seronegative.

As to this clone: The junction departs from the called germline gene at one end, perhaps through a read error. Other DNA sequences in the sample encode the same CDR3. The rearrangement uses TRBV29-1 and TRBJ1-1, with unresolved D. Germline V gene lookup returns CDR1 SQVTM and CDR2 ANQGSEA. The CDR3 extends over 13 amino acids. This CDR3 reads CSVGGGMNTEAFF. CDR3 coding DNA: TGCAGCGTTGGGGGAGGTATGAACACTGAAGCCTTCTTT.

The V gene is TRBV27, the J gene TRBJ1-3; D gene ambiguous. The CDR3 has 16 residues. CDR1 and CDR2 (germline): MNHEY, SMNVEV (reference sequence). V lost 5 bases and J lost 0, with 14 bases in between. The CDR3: CASSPGLPGSGNTIYF. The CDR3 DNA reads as TGTGCCAGCAGTCCAGGACTGCCCGGCTCTGGAAACACCATATATTTT.

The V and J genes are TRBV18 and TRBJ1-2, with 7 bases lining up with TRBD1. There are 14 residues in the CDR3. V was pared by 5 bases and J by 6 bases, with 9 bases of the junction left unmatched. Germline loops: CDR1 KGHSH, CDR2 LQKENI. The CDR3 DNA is TGTGCCAGCTCAACCGACAGGGTTCTGAATGGCTACACCTTC. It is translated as CASSTDRVLNGYTF.

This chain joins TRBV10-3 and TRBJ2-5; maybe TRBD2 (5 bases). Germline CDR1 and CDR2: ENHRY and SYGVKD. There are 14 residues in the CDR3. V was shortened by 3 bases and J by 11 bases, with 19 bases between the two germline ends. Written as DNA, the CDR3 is TGTGCCATCAGTGAAAGTGGGCCCCGTGGGGAGCAGTACTTC. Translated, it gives CAISESGPRGEQYF.

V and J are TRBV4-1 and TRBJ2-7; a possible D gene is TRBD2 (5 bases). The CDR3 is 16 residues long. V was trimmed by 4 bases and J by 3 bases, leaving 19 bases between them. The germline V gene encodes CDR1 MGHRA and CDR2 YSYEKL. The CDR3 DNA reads TGCGCCAGCAGCCGCCCAGCCCCGACTAACGACTACGAGCAGTACTTC. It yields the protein CASSRPAPTNDYEQYF.

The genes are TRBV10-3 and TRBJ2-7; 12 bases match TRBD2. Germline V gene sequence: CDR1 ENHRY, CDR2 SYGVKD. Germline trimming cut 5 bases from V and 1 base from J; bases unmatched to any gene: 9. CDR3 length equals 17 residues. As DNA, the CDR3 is TGTGCCATCAGTCTCGGACTAGCGGGAAAGGAATCCTACGAGCAGTACTTC. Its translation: CAISLGLAGKESYEQYF.

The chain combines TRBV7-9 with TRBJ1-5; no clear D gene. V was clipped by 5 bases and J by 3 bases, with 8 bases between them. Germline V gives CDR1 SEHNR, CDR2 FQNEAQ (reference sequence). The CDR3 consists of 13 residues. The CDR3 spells CASSPGVNQPQHF. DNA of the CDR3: TGTGCCAGCAGCCCCGGGGTCAATCAGCCCCAGCATTTT.